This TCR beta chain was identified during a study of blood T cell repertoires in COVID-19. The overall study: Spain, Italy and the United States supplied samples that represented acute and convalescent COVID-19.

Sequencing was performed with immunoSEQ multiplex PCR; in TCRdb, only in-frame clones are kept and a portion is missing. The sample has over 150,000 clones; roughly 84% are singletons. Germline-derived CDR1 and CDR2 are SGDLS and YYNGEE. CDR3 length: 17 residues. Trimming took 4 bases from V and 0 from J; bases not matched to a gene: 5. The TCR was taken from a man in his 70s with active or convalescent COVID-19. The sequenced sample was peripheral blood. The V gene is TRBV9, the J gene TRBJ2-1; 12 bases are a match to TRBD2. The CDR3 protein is CASSPGLAGSSYNEQFF. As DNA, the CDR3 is TGTGCCAGCAGCCCCGGACTAGCGGGGAGCTCCTACAATGAGCAGTTCTTC.